One sample yielded the 20 T cell receptor beta chains listed below, sequenced in a study of blood T cell dynamics during melanoma immunotherapy (dated by TCRdb to about 2020). What the time point label conveys for this sample: pre-treatment baseline. Library method: the immunoSEQ multiplex PCR assay. The source is immuneACCESS, and TCRdb retained only in-frame sequences with V and J called. Part of the clones is not carried over; for the studies checked, unresolved V genes explain less than half of this, and the remainder is unexplained. The sample table lists tens of thousands of clones, around 88% of them with a count of one. The ten largest clonotypes hold 3.5% to 6% of the sample. Material: blood, obtained from a patient treated with checkpoint blockade. The receptors come from a human donor with melanoma.

This rearrangement joins TRBV28 to TRBJ2-1; D may be TRBD2 (7 bases). Deletions cut 8 bases from V and 0 bases from J, with 20 bases between. Germline CDR1 MDHEN, CDR2 SYDVKM. The CDR3 contains 17 residues. The CDR3, as DNA: TGTGCCAGCGGGACGGGGGGCGCCGGGAGCTCCTACAATGAGCAGTTCTTC. Protein: CASGTGGAGSSYNEQFF.

The chain uses TRBV6-6 and TRBJ2-2, with D maybe TRBD2 (8 bases). CDR1 is MNHNY and CDR2 is SVGAGI in the germline V gene (reference sequence). Trimming shortened V by 2 bases and J by 9 bases, and 16 bases separated the two germline ends. The CDR3 spans 15 residues. This CDR3 is CASSYKAGRGRELFF. The CDR3, as DNA: TGTGCCAGCAGTTACAAAGCCGGGAGGGGGCGGGAGCTGTTTTTT.

The chain joins TRBV21-1 to TRBJ1-1. TRBV21-1 is annotated as a pseudogene. The CDR3 loop spans 14 amino acids. This CDR3 is CASSPRKGNTEAFF. The CDR3, as DNA: TGTGCCAGCAGCCCCAGGAAGGGGAACACTGAAGCTTTCTTT.

The V and J genes are TRBV29-1 and TRBJ2-7; 14 bases agree with TRBD2. Germline trimming cut 6 bases from V and 2 bases from J; bases unmatched to any gene: 6. This CDR3 spans 15 amino acids. Per germline, CDR1 SQVTM and CDR2 ANQGSEA. The CDR3 bases are TGCAGCGTCGTGGGACTAGCGGGAGCCCCCTACGAGCAGTACTTC. The encoded protein is CSVVGLAGAPYEQYF.

The rearrangement uses TRBV6-1 and TRBJ1-1; D remains ambiguous. Germline V CDR1 and CDR2: MNHNS, SASEGT. Trimming took 5 bases from V and 0 from J, leaving 7 bases between them. CDR3 length: 13 amino acids. CDR3 in DNA: TGTGCCAGCAGTAGGGTGCTGAACACTGAAGCTTTCTTT. It encodes CASSRVLNTEAFF.

J is TRBJ2-3 and V is TRBV5-6; the D is unclear. The V end lost 5 bases, the J end lost 3 bases, and 13 bases lay between the germline ends. Germline loops: CDR1 SGHDT, CDR2 YYEEEE. The CDR3 contains 14 residues. CDR3 in amino acids: CASSYSDVTDTQYF. The CDR3 bases are TGTGCCAGCAGTTATTCAGACGTGACAGATACGCAGTATTTT.

The V gene is TRBV7-9, the J gene TRBJ2-7, with 8 bases that match TRBD2. V gave up 4 bases and J gave up 1 base; unmatched junction bases: 3. Germline CDR1 reads SEHNR; CDR2 reads FQNEAQ (reference sequence). CDR3 length: 14 residues. Here the CDR3 DNA reads TGTGCCAGCAGCTCGGGACTAGATTCCTACGAGCAGTACTTC. Encoded protein: CASSSGLDSYEQYF. Together with reference TRBV7-9 and TRBJ2-7, the CDR3 gives the full variable domain: DTGVSQNPRHKITKRGQNVTFRCDPISEHNRLYWYRQTLGQGPEFLTYFQNEAQLEKSRLLSDRFSAERPKGSFSTLEIQRTEQGDSAMYLCASSSGLDSYEQYFGPGTRLTVT.

The rearrangement links TRBV7-9 to TRBJ2-3; TRBD2 matches 13 bases. The junction had 4 bases not matched to a gene; V was cut back by 4 bases and J by 6 bases. The CDR3 runs to 15 residues. The germline V gene has CDR1 SEHNR and CDR2 FQNEAQ (reference sequence). CDR3: CASSSRTSGSDTQYF. CDR3 DNA sequence: TGTGCCAGCAGCTCACGGACTAGCGGGAGCGATACGCAGTATTTT. The whole variable domain, filled in from reference TRBV7-9 and TRBJ2-3, reads DTGVSQNPRHKITKRGQNVTFRCDPISEHNRLYWYRQTLGQGPEFLTYFQNEAQLEKSRLLSDRFSAERPKGSFSTLEIQRTEQGDSAMYLCASSSRTSGSDTQYFGPGTRLTVL.

The rearrangement links TRBV7-3 to TRBJ2-3, with D possibly TRBD2 on 5 matching bases. The ends were cut back, 1 base at V and 2 bases at J, with 7 bases in the middle. CDR1 SGHTA and CDR2 FQGTGA come from the germline V gene. The CDR3 extends over 14 amino acids. The CDR3, as DNA: TGTGCCAGCAGCTTAAGACTAACCACAGATACGCAGTATTTT. Its translation: CASSLRLTTDTQYF.

J is TRBJ1-2 and V is TRBV2; 7 positions match TRBD1. Germline lookup yields CDR1 SNHLY and CDR2 FYNNEI. With V trimmed by 8 bases and J by 10 bases, 13 bases remained unmatched. The CDR3 has 13 residues. CDR3 protein: CASAEGAGRDYTF. The CDR3 region has the DNA TGTGCCAGCGCAGAGGGGGCAGGTCGTGACTACACCTTC.

The chain recombines TRBV5-1 with TRBJ1-1; D possibly corresponds to TRBD1 (6 bases). The germline V gene encodes CDR1 SGHRS and CDR2 YFSETQ. CDR3 length: 14 amino acids. With 6 bases removed from V and 5 bases from J, the gap between germline ends came to 17 bases. In DNA, the CDR3 is TGCGCCAGCACCGGGGGGCAGGGAGGGACTGAAGCTTTCTTT. Translated: CASTGGQGGTEAFF.

This chain joins TRBV28 and TRBJ2-7; 7 bases fit TRBD1. The trim removed 2 bases at V and 2 bases at J, leaving 3 bases unmatched. From germline, CDR1 is MDHEN and CDR2 SYDVKM. The CDR3 covers 14 residues. The CDR3 DNA sequence: TGTGCCAGCAGTTTAGTTGACAGGGCCTACGAGCAGTACTTC. Translated, it gives CASSLVDRAYEQYF. The full variable domain, in which reference TRBV28 and TRBJ2-7 provide the parts outside the CDR3, is DVKVTQSSRYLVKRTGEKVFLECVQDMDHENMFWYRQDPGLGLRLIYFSYDVKMKEKGDIPEGYSVSREKKERFSLILESASTNQTSMYLCASSLVDRAYEQYFGPGTRLTVT.

This chain joins TRBV5-4 and TRBJ1-4, with TRBD1 as a possible D gene (6 bases). CDR3 length: 14 amino acids. In germline, CDR1 is SGHNT, CDR2 YYREEE (reference sequence). Trimming pared 0 bases from V and 4 bases from J, leaving 7 bases between. The CDR3 region has the DNA TGTGCCAGCAGCTTGGACAGGGTTAATGAAAAACTGTTTTTT. It yields the protein CASSLDRVNEKLFF.

The rearrangement joins TRBV27 to TRBJ2-5; possible D gene TRBD2, 7 bases. V lost 3 bases to trimming and J lost 4 bases, with 15 bases between them. The CDR3 consists of 15 residues. Per the germline V gene, CDR1 is MNHEY and CDR2 is SMNVEV (reference sequence). In DNA form, the CDR3 reads TGTGCCAGCAGTTTGGGAGGGGGGGGGATAGAGACCCAGTACTTC. This sequence encodes CASSLGGGGIETQYF.

The V gene is TRBV18, the J gene TRBJ2-7; tentatively, D is TRBD2 (6 bases). CDR3 length: 14 amino acids. Trimming took 3 bases from V and 2 from J, leaving 11 bases between them. Germline V gene lookup returns CDR1 KGHSH and CDR2 LQKENI. CDR3 nucleotide sequence: TGTGCCAGCTCACCGTCTGGCGGGGCCTACGAGCAGTACTTC. Translated, it gives CASSPSGGAYEQYF. Looking up the rest from reference TRBV18 and TRBJ2-7 gives the full variable domain: NAGVMQNPRHLVRRRGQEARLRCSPMKGHSHVYWYRQLPEEGLKFMVYLQKENIIDESGMPKERFSAEFPKEGPSILRIQQVVRGDSAAYFCASSPSGGAYEQYFGPGTRLTVT.

CDR3 in DNA: TGTGCCAGCAGCTTATATAGGGAGGTTGAGCAGTTCTTC. Residues: CASSLYREVEQFF. V is TRBV11-3 and J is TRBJ2-1; D is perhaps TRBD2 (6 bases). The V gene lost 2 bases and the J gene lost 9 bases, with 11 bases spanning the gap. The CDR3 spans 13 residues. The germline CDR1 and CDR2 sequences are SGHNT and YENEEA. The full variable domain, in which reference TRBV11-3 and TRBJ2-1 provide the parts outside the CDR3, is EAGVVQSPRYKIIEKKQPVAFWCNPISGHNTLYWYLQNLGQGPELLIRYENEEAVDDSQLPKDRFSAERLKGVDSTLKIQPAELGDSAVYLCASSLYREVEQFFGPGTRLTVL.

The chain recombines TRBV29-1 with TRBJ2-1; 8 positions match TRBD2. The V gene's germline CDR1 is SQVTM and CDR2 ANQGSEA. Losses at the gene ends were 4 bases for V and 2 bases for J; bases not matched to a gene: 7. The CDR3 loop spans 15 amino acids. This chain's CDR3 is CSVVAHGGAYNEQFF. CDR3 in DNA: TGCAGCGTTGTGGCGCACGGGGGGGCCTACAATGAGCAGTTCTTC.

The chain links TRBV7-9 to TRBJ2-4; a possible D gene is TRBD2 (5 bases). The V end lost 7 bases, the J end lost 1 base, and 14 bases lay between the germline ends. The germline V gene encodes CDR1 SEHNR and CDR2 FQNEAQ (reference sequence). The CDR3 has 15 residues. The CDR3, as DNA: TGTGCCAGCACCTTCCGGGATTTTGCCAAAAACATTCAGTACTTC. Its protein product is CASTFRDFAKNIQYF.

The V and J genes are TRBV5-5 and TRBJ2-7; TRBD1 aligns across 9 bases. Losses at the gene ends were 2 bases for V and 10 bases for J; bases not matched to a gene: 7. Germline assignment: CDR1 SGHKS and CDR2 YYEKEE (reference sequence). The CDR3 loop spans 13 amino acids. CDR3: CASSLDRGSKQYF. CDR3 nucleotides: TGTGCCAGCAGCTTAGACAGGGGGTCGAAACAGTACTTC.

This chain uses TRBV5-1 with TRBJ2-7; 7 bases match TRBD1. V was clipped by 5 bases and J by 0 bases; unmatched bases: 11. Germline V lookup: CDR1 SGHRS, CDR2 YFSETQ. The CDR3 has 16 residues. CDR3 bases: TGCGCCAGCAGACCTACGGGACAGCTGAGCTCCTACGAGCAGTACTTC. Encoded protein: CASRPTGQLSSYEQYF.